Listed here is a single TCR beta chain. The CDR3 is 12 residues long. CDR1 is SQVTM, CDR2 ANQGSEA, per germline. V was clipped by 5 bases and J by 2 bases, with 10 bases between them. This specimen comes from a study of blood T cell repertoires in COVID-19. Background on the study: Sites in the United States, Italy and Spain provided acute and convalescent COVID-19 samples. PBMCs, B-cell-depleted T cells, or T cells provided the cDNA or gDNA that made up the material.

Original methodology: Estimation of nucleated cell counts relied on the amplification of reference gene primers. Sequencing was performed with immunoSEQ multiplex PCR; in TCRdb, only in-frame clones are kept and a portion is missing. V and J calls and clone size are as listed in that table; D and trimming were resolved from the DNA. The sample holds approximately 210,000 clones, just over 90% seen once. Sequencing was carried out using peripheral blood. This chain links TRBV29-1 with TRBJ2-7, with D possibly matching TRBD2 (5 bases). The source of this sequence is a young man with acute or convalescent COVID-19. DNA of the CDR3: TGCAGCGTTCCTGGACTGGCCTACGAGCAGTACTTC. It specifies CSVPGLAYEQYF.